The 20 T cell receptor beta chains in this list originate from one sample, sequenced in a study of regulatory T cells in long-lasting Graves disease (dated by TCRdb to the early 2020s). This specimen's time point label, per the study, means: persistent/refractory GD, antithyroid drugs over 5 years with positive TRAb. For both TCR sequencing and RNA sequencing, RNA was extracted from PBMCs in TRIzol. Libraries came from multiplex PCR. The sample was run on an Illumina HiSeq 4000. CDR3 regions were amplified by Arm-PCR with iRepertoire HTBI primers to construct TCR beta libraries. Through fastp at Q25 and MiXCR, TCRdb rebuilt clones from the public reads, retaining in-frame beta chains. All rows with the same CDR3 protein become a single entry with the most common DNA and genes. Within this sample are 650,000 to 700,000 distinct CDR3 sequences, with about 30% of them counted one time only. The ten top clones hold about two fifths of the sample.

Here the sequenced sample was peripheral blood mononuclear cells (PBMCs), taken when the disease was refractory, from a patient treated with antithyroid drugs. These receptors were obtained from a female donor with Graves disease.

This clonotype was counted a few times. The CDR3 DNA is TGTGCCAGCAGCTTAGATCGAGCGGGAGGGTTTTACCGCTCCTACGAGCAGTACTTC. Translating it yields CASSLDRAGGFYRSYEQYF. V gene TRBV7-2 combines with J gene TRBJ2-7, with 10 positions matching TRBD2. CDR3 length equals 19 residues. Germline CDR1 reads SGHTA; CDR2 reads FQGNSA. Trimming cost V 1 base and J 0 bases; bases outside gene matches: 12.

This clonotype has only a few counts. This sequence joins TRBV6-2 or TRBV6-3 and TRBJ1-1, with D perhaps TRBD1 (6 bases). V gave up 0 bases and J gave up 10 bases, with 21 bases separating them. CDR1 and CDR2 from the germline V gene are MNHEY and SVGEGT. The CDR3 length is 16 residues. Written as DNA, the CDR3 is TGTGCCAGCAGTTACTCGGGCAGGGGAGCTCCGAAGGTAGCTTTCTTT. Its protein is CASSYSGRGAPKVAFF.

In its sample, this clonotype was seen a few times. The chain recombines TRBV6-5 with TRBJ1-2; the D gene is possibly TRBD1 (6 bases). This CDR3 is 16 amino acids long. The V gene's germline CDR1 is MNHEY and CDR2 SVGAGI. Deletions cut 2 bases from V and 4 bases from J, with 17 bases between. CDR3: CASSYLATGSFYGYTF. CDR3 nucleotides: TGTGCCAGCAGTTACCTCGCGACAGGCTCCTTCTATGGCTACACCTTC.

This clonotype was detected a few times. V and J are TRBV9 and TRBJ1-1; 7 bases map to TRBD1. With V trimmed by 0 bases and J by 5 bases, 16 bases remained unmatched. This CDR3 has 18 amino acids. CDR1 is SGDLS, CDR2 YYNGEE, per germline. For the CDR3, the DNA is TGTGCCAGCAGCGTAGATGTCGGGGGGGGACAGCCAAAAACTGAAGCTTTCTTT. Protein product: CASSVDVGGGQPKTEAFF. Drawing the rest from reference TRBV9 and TRBJ1-1, the complete variable domain is DSGVTQTPKHLITATGQRVTLRCSPRSGDLSVYWYQQSLDQGLQFLIQYYNGEERAKGNILERFSAQQFPDLHSELNLSSLELGDSALYFCASSVDVGGGQPKTEAFFGQGTRLTVV.

This sequence joins TRBV4-1 and TRBJ2-7, with D perhaps TRBD2 (6 bases). Deletions cut 1 base from V and 2 bases from J, with 9 bases between. Per germline, CDR1 MGHRA and CDR2 YSYEKL. The CDR3 contains 14 residues. The CDR3 here is CASSQGGGAYEQYF. CDR3 sequence (DNA): TGCGCCAGCAGCCAAGGCGGAGGGGCCTACGAGCAGTACTTC.

The chain uses TRBV20-1 and TRBJ1-6; D is uncertain. The CDR3 totals 14 residues. Germline lookup yields CDR1 DFQATT and CDR2 SNEGSKA (reference sequence). V lost 0 bases, J lost 2 bases, and 5 bases lay in between. The CDR3 here is CSARDLAYNSPLHF. In DNA, the CDR3 is TGCAGTGCTAGAGATCTGGCCTATAATTCACCCCTCCACTTT.

This clonotype was recorded at least ten times. The chain combines TRBV11-2 with TRBJ2-7, with 8 bases matching TRBD2. Trimming at V came to 5 bases and at J to 2 bases, leaving 2 bases not matched to a gene. CDR1 is SGHAT and CDR2 is FQNNGV in the germline V gene. The CDR3 spans 13 residues. The CDR3: CASSILAAYEQYF. The CDR3 nucleotides read TGTGCCAGCAGCATACTAGCGGCCTACGAGCAGTACTTC.

The table lists this clonotype with a few counts. CDR3 sequence (DNA): TGTGCCAGCAGTGACGGACGGGGCTGGAACACTGAAGCTTTCTTT. It specifies CASSDGRGWNTEAFF. The chain uses TRBV7-9 and TRBJ1-1; D might be TRBD1 (5 bases). CDR1 is SEHNR, CDR2 FQNEAQ, per germline (reference sequence). V gave up 6 bases and J gave up 1 base, with 15 bases separating them. This CDR3 has 15 residues.

The rearrangement uses TRBV6-5 and TRBJ2-2; 10 bases map to TRBD2. The V and J ends lost 2 bases and 3 bases, in that order; junction bases with no gene match: 9. CDR3 size: 18 residues. Germline assignment: CDR1 MNHEY and CDR2 SVGAGI. The CDR3 sequence: CASSYEGSGRWDTGELFF. The CDR3 region has the DNA TGTGCCAGCAGTTACGAGGGTAGCGGGAGGTGGGACACCGGGGAGCTGTTTTTT.

The chain links TRBV3-1 to TRBJ1-3; 7 bases map to TRBD1. Germline CDR1 LGHDT, CDR2 YNNKEL (reference sequence). Trimming at V came to 4 bases and at J to 4 bases, leaving 10 bases not matched to a gene. The length of the CDR3 is 16 residues. The CDR3 sequence: CASSPMTGRGGNTIYF. In DNA, the CDR3 is TGTGCCAGCAGCCCGATGACAGGGAGGGGAGGAAACACCATATATTTT.

This clonotype was seen only a few times. The rearrangement joins TRBV5-1 to TRBJ1-1; 10 bases map to TRBD1. This CDR3 region has 16 residues. V lost 3 bases, J lost 2 bases, and 7 bases stayed unmatched. Looked up from germline, CDR1 is SGHRS and CDR2 is YFSETQ. The CDR3 is CASSYQTGGLNTEAFF. For the CDR3, the DNA is TGCGCCAGCAGCTACCAGACAGGGGGCCTCAACACTGAAGCTTTCTTT.

The DNA of the CDR3 is TGTGCCAGCAGCCCCTGGGGAGGGCCCTCCGATCAGCCCCAGCATTTT. It translates to CASSPWGGPSDQPQHF. The rearrangement joins TRBV28 to TRBJ1-5; no clear D gene. Between the trimmed V and J ends, which lost 6 bases and 5 bases, there was a span of 20 bases. The CDR3 has 16 residues. CDR1 MDHEN and CDR2 SYDVKM come from the germline V gene.

This clonotype was counted ten times or more. The chain recombines TRBV28 with TRBJ1-2; 7 bases are shared with TRBD1. Germline values: CDR1 MDHEN, CDR2 SYDVKM. Unmatched junction bases numbered 6, after V lost 7 bases and J lost 4 bases. The CDR3 sequence is 13 residues long. CDR3 protein: CASTTGTPYGYTF. The CDR3, as DNA: TGTGCCAGCACGACAGGGACCCCCTATGGCTACACCTTC.

This clonotype was seen only a few times. The V gene is TRBV25-1, the J gene TRBJ2-5; no clear D gene. Germline V CDR1 and CDR2: MGHDK, SYGVNS. Trimming left V 4 bases short and J 1 base short, with 7 bases between. The CDR3 contains 13 residues. Here the CDR3 reads CASSGSSQETQYF. CDR3 coding DNA: TGTGCCAGCAGTGGGTCCTCCCAAGAGACCCAGTACTTC.

The V gene is TRBV15, the J gene TRBJ1-2, with TRBD1 matching 9 bases. Germline CDR1 reads LNHNV; CDR2 reads YYDKDF (reference sequence). The CDR3 length is 15 residues. Trimming removed 3 bases from V and 7 bases from J; junction bases left unmatched: 9. The CDR3 loop reads CATSSRRDRDFGYTF. The CDR3 DNA reads TGTGCCACCAGCAGCCGCCGGGACAGGGATTTTGGCTACACCTTC.

This chain connects TRBV12-3 or TRBV12-4 to TRBJ1-5, with 7 positions matching TRBD1. The CDR3 has 14 amino acids. The J segment lost 3 bases and the V segment lost 4 bases, leaving 3 bases of the junction unmatched. The CDR3: CASSSGQVNQPQHF. CDR3 in DNA: TGTGCCAGCAGTTCTGGACAGGTCAATCAGCCCCAGCATTTT.

This clonotype was recorded many times. This chain joins TRBV2 and TRBJ1-1, with D perhaps TRBD1 (5 bases). From germline, CDR1 is SNHLY and CDR2 FYNNEI. The CDR3 extends over 11 amino acids. V shed 5 bases and J shed 8 bases, with 9 bases lying between them. This CDR3 is CASSYRGEAFF. CDR3 DNA sequence: TGTGCCAGCAGTTACCGGGGGGAAGCTTTCTTT.

This clonotype was found many times. V usage is TRBV12-3 or TRBV12-4 and J usage is TRBJ1-5; D unresolved. This CDR3 is built from 14 residues. The ends were cut back, 6 bases at V and 1 base at J, with 10 bases in the middle. The DNA of the CDR3 is TGTGCCAGCAGCCTCACACCCAGCAATCAGCCCCAGCATTTT. This encodes CASSLTPSNQPQHF.

Comment on this clonotype: Just one base apart from a much larger clone, this may be a read error. This likely comes from a read error, as the CDR3 has no conserved phenylalanine or tryptophan at its end. The rearrangement uses TRBV2 and TRBJ2-2; no clear D. The CDR3 has 11 residues. Trimming left V 4 bases short and J 6 bases short, with 3 bases between. Germline lookup yields CDR1 SNHLY and CDR2 FYNNEI. CDR3 region: CASSGSGELFS. The CDR3, as DNA: TGTGCCAGCAGTGGGTCCGGGGAGCTGTTTTCT.

The chain uses TRBV3-1 and TRBJ2-5, with no clear D. The CDR3 contains 14 residues. V was trimmed by 5 bases and J by 5 bases, leaving 15 bases between them. CDR1 LGHDT and CDR2 YNNKEL come from the germline V gene (reference sequence). DNA of the CDR3: TGTGCCAGCAGCGCACAGAACCGTTGGGAGACCCAGTACTTC. Translated: CASSAQNRWETQYF.